This entry describes one TCR beta chain. What it binds is unknown. Second doses that came at about 4 or about 12 weeks were put together. These data belong to a study of T cell responses to AZD1222 COVID-19 vaccine. Whole-study findings and limits: Clonal diversity may have been underestimated, and the donors were mostly white British, with more females than males. Receipt of two AZD1222 doses was followed by a rise in Spike-specific TCR breadth and depth.

CDR3 length: 15 residues. J lost 6 bases, V lost 5 bases, and 7 bases had no gene match. Per germline, CDR1 SEHNR and CDR2 FQNEAQ (reference sequence). TCRdb's copy holds only in-frame clones and misses some; the assay was immunoSEQ multiplex PCR. There are 80,000 to 90,000 clones in the sample; 75% to 95% occur only once, and 5.4% lies in the top ten. V usage is TRBV7-9 and J usage is TRBJ2-3; TRBD2 aligns across 11 bases. The source material was peripheral blood, sampled 28 days after the second AZD1222 dose. The TCR sequence derives from an adult who received the AZD1222 COVID-19 vaccine. This chain's CDR3 is CASSPVLAGGDTQYF. As DNA, the CDR3 is TGTGCCAGCAGCCCTGTCCTAGCGGGGGGCGATACGCAGTATTTT. Looking up the rest from reference TRBV7-9 and TRBJ2-3 gives the full variable domain: DTGVSQNPRHKITKRGQNVTFRCDPISEHNRLYWYRQTLGQGPEFLTYFQNEAQLEKSRLLSDRFSAERPKGSFSTLEIQRTEQGDSAMYLCASSPVLAGGDTQYFGPGTRLTVL.